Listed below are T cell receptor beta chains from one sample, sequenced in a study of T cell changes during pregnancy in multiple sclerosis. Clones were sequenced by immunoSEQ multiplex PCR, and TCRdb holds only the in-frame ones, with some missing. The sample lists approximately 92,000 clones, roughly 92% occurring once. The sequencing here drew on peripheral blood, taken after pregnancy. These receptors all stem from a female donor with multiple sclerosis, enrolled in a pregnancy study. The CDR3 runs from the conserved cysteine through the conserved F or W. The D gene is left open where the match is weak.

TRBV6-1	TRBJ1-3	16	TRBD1	CASSVSDRGLGNTIYF	TGTGCCAGCAGTGTATCGGACAGGGGGCTTGGAAACACCATATATTTT
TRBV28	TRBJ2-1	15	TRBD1	CASSRSGTVYNEQFF	TGTGCCAGCAGCCGTTCCGGGACAGTTTACAATGAGCAGTTCTTC
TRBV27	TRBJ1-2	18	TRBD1	CASSLLRDRGLGGYGYTF	TGTGCCAGCAGTTTATTGAGGGACAGGGGGCTTGGAGGCTATGGCTACACCTTC
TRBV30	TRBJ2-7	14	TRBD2	CAWRTGGPFYEQYF	TGTGCCTGGAGAACGGGAGGGCCGTTTTACGAGCAGTACTTC
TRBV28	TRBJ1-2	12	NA	CASSFSGYGYTF	TGTGCCAGCAGTTTTTCAGGGTATGGCTACACCTTC
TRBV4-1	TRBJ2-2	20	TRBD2	CASSQYHVVSVAGASGELFF	TGCGCCAGCAGCCAATATCACGTGGTGTCGGTAGCGGGAGCATCCGGGGAGCTGTTTTTT
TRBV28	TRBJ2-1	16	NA	CASSLSHRLDYNEQFF	TGTGCCAGCAGTTTATCCCACCGACTAGACTACAATGAGCAGTTCTTC
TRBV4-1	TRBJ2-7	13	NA	CASSPPGEYEQYF	TGCGCCAGCAGCCCCCCAGGCGAATACGAGCAGTACTTC
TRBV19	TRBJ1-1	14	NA	CASSVTGFWTEAFF	TGTGCCAGTAGTGTCACAGGGTTTTGGACTGAAGCTTTCTTT
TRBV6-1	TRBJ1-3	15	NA	CASSVGADSGNTIYF	TGTGCCAGCAGTGTGGGGGCGGACTCTGGAAACACCATATATTTT
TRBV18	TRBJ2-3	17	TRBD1	CASSRGDRGPGRLTQYF	TGTGCCAGCTCTCGCGGGGACAGGGGCCCGGGACGACTTACGCAGTATTTT
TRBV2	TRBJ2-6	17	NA	CASHRVKGMSGANVLTF	TGTGCCAGCCATCGAGTAAAGGGGATGTCTGGGGCCAACGTCCTGACTTTC
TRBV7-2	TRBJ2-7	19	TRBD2	CASSSYIRREGQKSYEQYF	TGTGCCAGCAGCTCTTATATAAGGCGGGAGGGCCAAAAGTCCTACGAGCAGTACTTC
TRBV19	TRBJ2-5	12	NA	CASSEGQETQYF	TGTGCCAGTAGTGAGGGACAAGAGACCCAGTACTTC
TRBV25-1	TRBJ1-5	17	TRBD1	CASSMNSGTGENQPQHF	TGTGCCAGCAGCATGAATTCCGGGACAGGAGAAAATCAGCCCCAGCATTTT